The clone carrying this TCR beta chain has at least ten counts. The data belong to a study of identical twins. TCRdb reprocessed the 5' RACE reads with MiXCR, giving one entry per CDR3 protein. The repertoire consists of about 690,000 distinct CDR3 sequences, with less than 7% occurring once and the leading ten covering around 1.9%. The source material was naive T cells sorted from blood. The sequence was collected from a man between 18 and 29 years old in good health.

CDR3 nucleotide sequence: TGCAGTGCTAGTGGTCAGGGAACCCTATCTACCTTC. This gives the protein CSASGQGTLSTF. The chain links TRBV20-1 to TRBJ1-2, with D perhaps matching TRBD1 (5 bases). CDR3 length: 12 residues. The germline CDR1 and CDR2 sequences are DFQATT and SNEGSKA (reference sequence). Trimming took off 3 bases at V and 14 bases at J, with 19 bases between the two ends.